What follows is one TCR beta chain and its context. This clonotype was seen a few times. There is no known antigen for this receptor. No quality values exist for individual bases; no much larger clone is one base distant. TCRdb shows the sequencer as Illumina HiSeq 2500. TCR beta libraries were prepared by quantitative 5'-RACE with molecular barcodes. In the authors' own workflow: A new computational method, built on a probabilistic model of VDJ rearrangement, was used to identify disease-linked TCR variants. TCRdb took the public reads, trimmed them with fastp at Q25, ran MiXCR for clone calling and kept in-frame beta chains. Duplicate CDR3 protein sequences are folded into a single record with the most common DNA and genes. In this record, the V and J calls reflect TCRdb's handling and not the investigators' own analysis. This sample comprises about 64,000 distinct CDR3 sequences, 6.2% of them detected only once. Around 5.3% of the sample belongs to the ten largest clones.

This entry comes from a study of CD8 T cells in ankylosing spondylitis (dated by TCRdb to about 2017). Some background on the complete study: The study set out to find disease-linked TCR variants by profiling T cell receptor beta repertoires in ankylosing spondylitis patients and healthy donors. The full study cohort was made up of under 30 ankylosing spondylitis patients and about a hundred healthy donors. Samples of peripheral blood were taken, and for ankylosing spondylitis patients, synovial fluid was collected as well.

Results the study describes overall, beyond this receptor: The disease-linked clones showed a CD8+ phenotype and occurred at relatively low frequencies in peripheral blood. Significant enrichment of the disease-linked clones was reported in matched synovial fluid samples from ankylosing spondylitis patients. Some motif variants were previously reported in synovial fluid and blood of reactive arthritis patients, suggesting common disease-initiation mechanisms. Blood from ankylosing spondylitis patients appeared to be characterized by a TCR beta motif composed of 7 to 9 highly homologous amino acid variants.

The germline V gene supplies CDR1 SGHNT and CDR2 YENEEA. Germline trimming amounts to 8 bases on V and 3 bases on J, with 6 as the count of junction bases outside the gene matches. Measured from the cysteine to the phenylalanine, the CDR3 is 14 residues long. Kept here is only the CDR3 DNA, which spans 42 bases and is read in frame from base 1. Synovial fluid samples were paired with blood samples taken from the same ankylosing spondylitis patients. Sequenced input: synovial fluid, either unsorted or a sorted T cell fraction (not recorded which). The receptor was derived from a male donor with ankylosing spondylitis. The sequence joins TRBV11-3 to TRBJ2-2, with 7 central nucleotides matching TRBD2. The DNA is TGTGCCAGCGCGGCGGGAGTAGACACCGGGGAGCTGTTTTTT. The encoded protein is CASAAGVDTGELFF.